Listed below are T cell receptor beta chains from one sample, sequenced in a study of blood T cell repertoires in COVID-19. Clones were read by immunoSEQ multiplex PCR, and TCRdb kept only the in-frame ones, dropping some. The sample carries about 56,000 clones, around 89% recorded once. The sequenced material came from peripheral blood. The receptors come from a human donor in a cohort sampled during active COVID-19. Both conserved end residues are part of each CDR3. The D gene is left open where the match is weak. Clone size is given for some rows only: seen once, a few or many times, or a class if the clone is expanded.

TRBV5-1	TRBJ1-4	NA	NA	14	TGCGCCAGCAGCTTTAGGGAGGAGGATGAAAAACTGTTTTTT	CASSFREEDEKLFF
TRBV10-3	TRBJ1-2	NA	NA	17	TGTGCCATCAAGGGGAGGGAGCACGATTGGGCTCCCTATGGCTACACCTTC	CAIKGREHDWAPYGYTF
TRBV30	TRBJ1-3	NA	NA	13	TGTGCCTGGAGTGTTATGTCTGGAAACACCATATATTTT	CAWSVMSGNTIYF
TRBV4-1	TRBJ2-7	NA	TRBD2	17	TGCGCCAGCAGCCAAGTCCTTCGACTAGCGGGGGGATACGAGCAGTACTTC	CASSQVLRLAGGYEQYF
TRBV25-1	TRBJ2-7	NA	NA	14	TGTGCCAGCAGTGAAGGTGGCAGTACCTACGAGCAGTACTTC	CASSEGGSTYEQYF
TRBV10-3	TRBJ2-3	NA	TRBD2	15	TGTGCCATCAGGGGGACTACCCTTAGCACAGATACGCAGTATTTT	CAIRGTTLSTDTQYF
TRBV7-9	TRBJ2-1	NA	TRBD1	14	TGTGCCAGCAGTCCCGACAGGGGGAGGAATGAGCAGTTCTTC	CASSPDRGRNEQFF
TRBV4-2	TRBJ2-1	once	TRBD2	16	TGTGCCAGCAGCCAAGATGAGGCGGGGGGGCCCTATGAGCAGTTCTTC	CASSQDEAGGPYEQFF
TRBV7-2	TRBJ1-2	NA	TRBD1	15	TGTGCCAGCAGCTTAGTGCAGGGGGGTAACTATGGCTACACCTTC	CASSLVQGGNYGYTF
TRBV14	TRBJ1-2	NA	NA	13	TGTGCCAGCAGCCCCGACAGAAACTATGGCTACACCTTC	CASSPDRNYGYTF
TRBV3-1/TRBV3-2	TRBJ1-1	NA	NA	14	TGTGCCAGCAGCCAAGATGGGAGACCGCGGGGGGCTTTCTTT	CASSQDGRPRGAFF
TRBV9	TRBJ2-1	NA	TRBD1	16	TGTGCCAGCAGCCCGACCCCAGGGGGACAGGGGAATGAGCAGTTCTTC	CASSPTPGGQGNEQFF
TRBV5-1	TRBJ2-7	few	TRBD1	17	TGCGCCAGCAGCTCGCGCCCCTACTCGGACAGGGGCTACGAGCAGTACTTC	CASSSRPYSDRGYEQYF
TRBV6-5	TRBJ2-3	NA	NA	13	TGTGCCAGCAGCAAGGAGAGGGCAGATACGCAGTATTTT	CASSKERADTQYF
TRBV5-1	TRBJ1-2	NA	TRBD1	16	TGCGCCAGCAGCGAGGACAGGGGGCCTTATAACTATGGCTACACCTTC	CASSEDRGPYNYGYTF
TRBV6-5	TRBJ1-2	NA	NA	14	TGTGCCAGCAGTTACTCCCAGGGGCCCTATGGCTACACCTTC	CASSYSQGPYGYTF
TRBV10-3	TRBJ2-7	NA	NA	15	TGTGCCATCAGTGAAATCAGTGAGGGCGTCGGCGAGCAGTACTTC	CAISEISEGVGEQYF
TRBV2	TRBJ1-2	NA	NA	15	TGTGCCAGCAGTGAACCTTGGCAGGGGAACTATGGCTACACCTTC	CASSEPWQGNYGYTF
TRBV10-3	TRBJ1-2	NA	NA	13	TGTGCCATCAGTGAGTTAAAATCAGGGGGCTACACCTTC	CAISELKSGGYTF
TRBV4-1	TRBJ2-3	NA	TRBD2	16	TGCGCCAGCAGCCCGTCACTAGCGGGGGGCACAGATACGCAGTATTTT	CASSPSLAGGTDTQYF
TRBV19	TRBJ1-1	NA	NA	11	TGTGCCAGTATTGTCGGGGATGAAGCTTTCTTT	CASIVGDEAFF
TRBV30	TRBJ1-5	NA	TRBD1	14	TGTGCCTGGAGTGTAGGACAGGGGTATCAGCCCCAGCATTTT	CAWSVGQGYQPQHF